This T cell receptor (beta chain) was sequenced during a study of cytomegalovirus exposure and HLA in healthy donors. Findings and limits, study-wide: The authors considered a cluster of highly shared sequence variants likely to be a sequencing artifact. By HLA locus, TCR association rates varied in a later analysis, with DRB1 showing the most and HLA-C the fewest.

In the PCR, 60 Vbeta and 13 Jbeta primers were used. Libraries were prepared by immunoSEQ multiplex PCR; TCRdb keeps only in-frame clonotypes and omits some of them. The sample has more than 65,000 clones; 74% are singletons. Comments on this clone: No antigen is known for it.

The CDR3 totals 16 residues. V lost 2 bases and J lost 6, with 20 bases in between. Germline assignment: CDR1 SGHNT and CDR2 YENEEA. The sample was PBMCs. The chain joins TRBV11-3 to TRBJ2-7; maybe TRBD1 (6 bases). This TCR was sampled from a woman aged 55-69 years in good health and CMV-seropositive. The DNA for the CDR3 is TGTGCCAGCAGCTTAAACGAACAGACAGGTAAACGCGAGCAGTACTTC. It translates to CASSLNEQTGKREQYF.